This TCR beta chain appears in the sequencing data of a study of blood T cell repertoires in COVID-19. The CDR3 spans 16 residues. In germline, CDR1 is SGDLS, CDR2 YYNGEE. V lost 4 bases and J lost 1, with 17 bases in between. Data came from immunoSEQ multiplex PCR; TCRdb stores just in-frame clones and leaves some out. The table has over 250,000 clones, nearly 90% seen once. This clonotype was obtained from a woman in her thirties who had recovered from COVID-19. V gene TRBV9 combines with J gene TRBJ1-1, with D perhaps matching TRBD1 (5 bases). The sequencing input was PBMCs or T cells enriched from blood (not recorded which). The CDR3 reads CASSPLRGSWNTEAFF. The DNA of the CDR3 is TGTGCCAGCAGCCCTCTGCGGGGGTCCTGGAACACTGAAGCTTTCTTT.